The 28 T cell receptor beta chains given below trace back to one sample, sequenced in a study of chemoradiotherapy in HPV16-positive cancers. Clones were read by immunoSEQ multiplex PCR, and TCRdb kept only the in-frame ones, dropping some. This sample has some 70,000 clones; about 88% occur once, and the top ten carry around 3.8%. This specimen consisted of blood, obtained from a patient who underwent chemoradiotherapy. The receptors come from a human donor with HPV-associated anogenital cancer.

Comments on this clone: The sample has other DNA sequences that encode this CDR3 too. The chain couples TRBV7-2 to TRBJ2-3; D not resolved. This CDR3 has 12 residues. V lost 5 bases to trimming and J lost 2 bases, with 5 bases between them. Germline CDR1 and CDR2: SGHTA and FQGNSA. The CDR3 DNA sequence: TGTGCCAGCAGCCCCTCCACAGATACGCAGTATTTT. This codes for CASSPSTDTQYF. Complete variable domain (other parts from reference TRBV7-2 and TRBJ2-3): GAGVSQSPSNKVTEKGKDVELRCDPISGHTALYWYRQSLGQGLEFLIYFQGNSAPDKSGLPSDRFSAERTGGSVSTLTIQRTQQEDSAVYLCASSPSTDTQYFGPGTRLTVL.

The CDR3 nucleotides are TGTGCCAGCATTCAATTTACAGGGGAAAGGGGAATGAACACTGAAGCTTTCTTT. It encodes CASIQFTGERGMNTEAFF. The chain recombines TRBV2 with TRBJ1-1; 7 nucleotides agree with TRBD1. Germline V gives CDR1 SNHLY, CDR2 FYNNEI. Germline trimming cut 7 bases from V and 0 bases from J; bases unmatched to any gene: 17. The CDR3 spans 18 residues.

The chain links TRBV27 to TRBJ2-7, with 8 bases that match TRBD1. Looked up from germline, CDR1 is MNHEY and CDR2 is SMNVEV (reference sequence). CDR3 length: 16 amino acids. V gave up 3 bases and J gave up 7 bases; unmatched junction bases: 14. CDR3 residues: CASSFGQGRIPGEQYF. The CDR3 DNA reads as TGTGCCAGCAGTTTTGGACAGGGTCGGATTCCGGGAGAGCAGTACTTC.

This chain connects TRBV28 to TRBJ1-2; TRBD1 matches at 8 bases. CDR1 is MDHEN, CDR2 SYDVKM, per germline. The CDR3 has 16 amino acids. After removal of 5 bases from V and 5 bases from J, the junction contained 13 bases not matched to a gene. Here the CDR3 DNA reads TGTGCCAGCAGTACGTGGGGCCAGGGGGCGCCTTATGGCTACACCTTC. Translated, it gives CASSTWGQGAPYGYTF.

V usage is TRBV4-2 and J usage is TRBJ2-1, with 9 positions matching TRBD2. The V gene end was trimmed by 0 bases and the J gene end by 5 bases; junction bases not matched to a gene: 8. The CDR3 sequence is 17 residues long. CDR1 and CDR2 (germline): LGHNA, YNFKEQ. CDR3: CASSQEYAGGPDNEQFF. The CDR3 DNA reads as TGTGCCAGCAGCCAAGAATATGCGGGGGGGCCAGACAATGAGCAGTTCTTC.

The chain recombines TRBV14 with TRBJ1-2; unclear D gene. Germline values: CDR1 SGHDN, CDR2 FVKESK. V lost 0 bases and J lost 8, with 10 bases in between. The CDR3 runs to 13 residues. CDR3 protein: CASSQDRQWGYTF. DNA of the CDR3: TGTGCCAGCAGCCAAGATCGTCAGTGGGGCTACACCTTC.

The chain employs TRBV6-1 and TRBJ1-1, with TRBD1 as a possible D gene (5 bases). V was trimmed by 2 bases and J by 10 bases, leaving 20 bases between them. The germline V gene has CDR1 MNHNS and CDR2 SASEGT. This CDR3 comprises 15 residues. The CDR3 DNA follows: TGTGCCAGCAGTGAATATGGTACCTTGGGGGGATCAGCTTTCTTT. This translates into CASSEYGTLGGSAFF.

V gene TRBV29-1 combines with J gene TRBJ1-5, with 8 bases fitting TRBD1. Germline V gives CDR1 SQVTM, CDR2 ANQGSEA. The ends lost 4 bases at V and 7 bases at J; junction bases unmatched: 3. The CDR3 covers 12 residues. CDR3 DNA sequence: TGCAGCGTTGGGACAGGGACGCAGCCCCAGCATTTT. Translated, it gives CSVGTGTQPQHF.

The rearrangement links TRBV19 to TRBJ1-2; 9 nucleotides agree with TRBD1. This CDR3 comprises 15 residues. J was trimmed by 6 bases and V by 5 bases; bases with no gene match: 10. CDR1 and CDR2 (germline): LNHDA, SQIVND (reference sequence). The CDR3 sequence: CASSFRDRAANGYTF. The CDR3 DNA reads TGTGCCAGTAGTTTCCGGGACAGGGCCGCTAATGGCTACACCTTC.

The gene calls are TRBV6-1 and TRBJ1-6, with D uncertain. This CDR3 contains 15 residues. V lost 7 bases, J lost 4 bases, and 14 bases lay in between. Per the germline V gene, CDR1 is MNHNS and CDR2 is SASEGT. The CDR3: CASMGMGAYNSPLHF. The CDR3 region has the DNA TGTGCCAGCATGGGTATGGGAGCATATAATTCACCCCTCCACTTT.

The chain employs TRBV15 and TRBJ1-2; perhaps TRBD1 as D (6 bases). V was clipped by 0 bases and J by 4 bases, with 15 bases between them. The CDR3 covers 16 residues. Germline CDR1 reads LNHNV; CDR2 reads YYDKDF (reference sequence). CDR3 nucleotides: TGTGCCACCAGCAGAGATGGGGGGCAGGGAGCCTATGGCTACACCTTC. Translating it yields CATSRDGGQGAYGYTF.

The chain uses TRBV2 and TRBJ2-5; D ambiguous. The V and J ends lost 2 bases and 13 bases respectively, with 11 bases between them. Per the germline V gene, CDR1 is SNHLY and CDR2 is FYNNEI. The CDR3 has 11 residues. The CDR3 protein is CASSELAPTYF. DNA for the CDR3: TGTGCCAGCAGTGAATTGGCCCCAACGTACTTC.

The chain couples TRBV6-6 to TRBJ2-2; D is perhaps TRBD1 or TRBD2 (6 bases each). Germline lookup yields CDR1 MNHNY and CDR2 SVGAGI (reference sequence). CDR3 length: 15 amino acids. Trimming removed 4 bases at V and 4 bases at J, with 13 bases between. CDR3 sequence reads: CASSSTEGGTGELFF. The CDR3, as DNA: TGTGCCAGCAGTTCGACGGAGGGGGGCACCGGGGAGCTGTTTTTT.

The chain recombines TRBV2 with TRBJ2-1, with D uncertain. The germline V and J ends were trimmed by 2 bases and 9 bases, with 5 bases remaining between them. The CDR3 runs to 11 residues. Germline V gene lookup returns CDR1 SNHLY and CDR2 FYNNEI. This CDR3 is CASSEPGEQFF. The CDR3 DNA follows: TGTGCCAGCAGTGAACCGGGTGAGCAGTTCTTC. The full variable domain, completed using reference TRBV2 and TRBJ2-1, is EPEVTQTPSHQVTQMGQEVILRCVPISNHLYFYWYRQILGQKVEFLVSFYNNEISEKSEIFDDQFSVERPDGSNFTLKIRSTKLEDSAMYFCASSEPGEQFFGPGTRLTVL.

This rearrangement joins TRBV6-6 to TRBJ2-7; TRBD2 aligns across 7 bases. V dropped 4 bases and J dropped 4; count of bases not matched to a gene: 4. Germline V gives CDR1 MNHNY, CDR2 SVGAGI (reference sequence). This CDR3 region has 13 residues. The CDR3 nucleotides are TGTGCCAGCAGTTTGGGGAGGGTTTACGAGCAGTACTTC. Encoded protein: CASSLGRVYEQYF.

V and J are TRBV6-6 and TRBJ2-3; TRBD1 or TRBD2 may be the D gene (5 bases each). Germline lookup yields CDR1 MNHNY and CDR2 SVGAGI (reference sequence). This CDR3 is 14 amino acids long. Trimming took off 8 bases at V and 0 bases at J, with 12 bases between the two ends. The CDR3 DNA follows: TGTGCCAGCGACAGAGGGGTGAGCACAGATACGCAGTATTTT. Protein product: CASDRGVSTDTQYF.

CDR3 nucleotides: TGTGCCAGCAGTCCGGCAGGGAGGCCTGAAGCTTTCTTT. Translation gives CASSPAGRPEAFF. V and J are TRBV28 and TRBJ1-1; tentatively, D is TRBD1 (5 bases). Per the germline V gene, CDR1 is MDHEN and CDR2 is SYDVKM. CDR3 size: 13 residues. V lost 5 bases, J lost 6 bases, and 13 bases lay in between.

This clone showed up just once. The CDR3 DNA reads as TGTGCCAGCTCACCAGCTCAGCCCCAGCATTTT. This sequence encodes CASSPAQPQHF. V is TRBV18 and J is TRBJ1-5; D is undetermined. CDR3 size: 11 residues. CDR1 is KGHSH and CDR2 is LQKENI in the germline V gene. Trimming took 2 bases from V and 6 from J, leaving 2 bases between them.

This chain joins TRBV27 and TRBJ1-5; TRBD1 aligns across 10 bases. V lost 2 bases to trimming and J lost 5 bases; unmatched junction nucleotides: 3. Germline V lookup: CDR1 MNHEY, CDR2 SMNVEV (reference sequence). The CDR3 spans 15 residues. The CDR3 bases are TGTGCCAGCAGTTTAGGACAGGGGGGCGATCAGCCCCAGCATTTT. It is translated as CASSLGQGGDQPQHF.

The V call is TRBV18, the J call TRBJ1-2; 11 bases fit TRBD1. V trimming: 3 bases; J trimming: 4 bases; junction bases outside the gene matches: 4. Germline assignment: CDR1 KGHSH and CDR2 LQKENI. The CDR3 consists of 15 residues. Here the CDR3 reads CASSPPDRGLYGYTF. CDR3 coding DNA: TGTGCCAGCTCACCGCCGGACAGGGGGCTCTATGGCTACACCTTC. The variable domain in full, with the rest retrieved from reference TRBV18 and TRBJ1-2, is NAGVMQNPRHLVRRRGQEARLRCSPMKGHSHVYWYRQLPEEGLKFMVYLQKENIIDESGMPKERFSAEFPKEGPSILRIQQVVRGDSAAYFCASSPPDRGLYGYTFGSGTRLTVV.

The CDR3 reads CAGQDLGAADEKLFF. CDR3 coding DNA: TGTGCCGGCCAAGATTTGGGGGCGGCTGATGAAAAACTGTTTTTT. The V and J genes are TRBV5-4 and TRBJ1-4, with a tentative D call TRBD1 (6 bases). Trimming removed 10 bases from V and 6 bases from J, with 22 bases in between. CDR3 size: 15 residues. Germline assignment: CDR1 SGHNT and CDR2 YYREEE (reference sequence).

DNA of the CDR3: TGTGCCAGCACCAGGGGGTACGCAAATCAGCCCCAGCATTTT. This codes for CASTRGYANQPQHF. V gene TRBV7-8 combines with J gene TRBJ1-5; TRBD1 matches 7 bases. The CDR3 spans 14 residues. Trimming removed 7 bases from V and 4 bases from J; junction bases left unmatched: 7. Germline-derived CDR1 and CDR2 are SGHVS and FQNEAQ.

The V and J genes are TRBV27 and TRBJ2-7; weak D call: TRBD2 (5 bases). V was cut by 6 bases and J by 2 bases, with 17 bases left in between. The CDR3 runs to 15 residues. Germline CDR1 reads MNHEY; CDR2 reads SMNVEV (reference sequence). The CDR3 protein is CASSLRVGSPYEQYF. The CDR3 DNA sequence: TGTGCCAGCAGCTTGAGGGTGGGGTCTCCCTACGAGCAGTACTTC.

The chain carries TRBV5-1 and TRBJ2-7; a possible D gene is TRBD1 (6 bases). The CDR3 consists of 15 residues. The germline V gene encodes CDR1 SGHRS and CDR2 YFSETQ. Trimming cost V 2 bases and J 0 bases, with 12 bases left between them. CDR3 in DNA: TGCGCCAGCAGCTTAGCAGGGGCTCCCTCCTACGAGCAGTACTTC. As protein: CASSLAGAPSYEQYF. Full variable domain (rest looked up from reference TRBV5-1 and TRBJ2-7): KAGVTQTPRYLIKTRGQQVTLSCSPISGHRSVSWYQQTPGQGLQFLFEYFSETQRNKGNFPGRFSGRQFSNSRSEMNVSTLELGDSALYLCASSLAGAPSYEQYFGPGTRLTVT.

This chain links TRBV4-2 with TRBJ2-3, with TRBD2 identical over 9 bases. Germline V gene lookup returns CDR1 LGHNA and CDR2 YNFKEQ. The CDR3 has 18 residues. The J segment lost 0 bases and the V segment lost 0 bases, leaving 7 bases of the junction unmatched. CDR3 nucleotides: TGTGCCAGCAGCCAAGATAGCGGACTAGCGACTAGCACAGATACGCAGTATTTT. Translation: CASSQDSGLATSTDTQYF.

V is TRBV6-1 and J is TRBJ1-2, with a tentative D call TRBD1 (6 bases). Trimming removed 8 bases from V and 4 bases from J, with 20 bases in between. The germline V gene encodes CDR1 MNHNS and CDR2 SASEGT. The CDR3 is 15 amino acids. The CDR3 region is CASRTMWTALYGYTF. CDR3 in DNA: TGTGCCAGCCGTACGATGTGGACAGCTCTCTATGGCTACACCTTC.

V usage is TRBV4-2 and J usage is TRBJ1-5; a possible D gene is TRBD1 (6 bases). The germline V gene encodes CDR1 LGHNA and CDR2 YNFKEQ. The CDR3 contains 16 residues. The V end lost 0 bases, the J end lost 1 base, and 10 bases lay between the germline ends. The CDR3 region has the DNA TGTGCCAGCAGCCAAGACGGCGGACAGAGCAATCAGCCCCAGCATTTT. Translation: CASSQDGGQSNQPQHF.

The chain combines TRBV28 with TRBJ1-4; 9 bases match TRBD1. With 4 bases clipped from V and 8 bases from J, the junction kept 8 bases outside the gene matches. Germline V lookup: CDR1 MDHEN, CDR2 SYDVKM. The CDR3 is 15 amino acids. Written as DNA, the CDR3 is TGTGCCAGCAGTTCGCCGGGACAGGGTGGGGAAAAACTGTTTTTT. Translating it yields CASSSPGQGGEKLFF.